This is a list of T cell receptor beta chains from one sample in a study of blood T cell repertoires in COVID-19. Data came from immunoSEQ multiplex PCR; TCRdb stores just in-frame clones and leaves some out. Of about 36,000 clones detected, over 80% appear once; the ten largest clones hold approximately 14%. The sample was peripheral blood. These receptors all come from a human donor in a cohort sampled during active COVID-19. Both conserved end residues are trimmed from each CDR3. Each record gives: J gene, V gene, CDR3 protein.

J gene: TRBJ2-7; V gene: TRBV29-1; CDR3 protein: SFQQGYEQY
J gene: TRBJ2-1; V gene: TRBV2; CDR3 protein: AGRDRGAYNEQF
J gene: TRBJ1-2; V gene: TRBV5-1; CDR3 protein: ASSEGAGANYGYT
J gene: TRBJ1-1; V gene: TRBV7-2; CDR3 protein: ASSLPSGTGDRAF
J gene: TRBJ2-7; V gene: TRBV7-9; CDR3 protein: ASSLLTGGRTEQY
J gene: TRBJ1-2; V gene: TRBV5-1; CDR3 protein: ASSLGGRTTANYGYT
J gene: TRBJ1-1; V gene: TRBV19; CDR3 protein: ASSMVGTPNTEAF
J gene: TRBJ1-6; V gene: TRBV7-9; CDR3 protein: ASSLGGTGGSPLH
J gene: TRBJ2-1; V gene: TRBV7-8; CDR3 protein: ASSPPVETGQF
J gene: TRBJ2-1; V gene: TRBV6-5; CDR3 protein: ASSYSGGPENEQF
J gene: TRBJ2-5; V gene: TRBV2; CDR3 protein: ASIITSGGKETQY
J gene: TRBJ2-3; V gene: TRBV5-1; CDR3 protein: ASSNSGGDTQY
J gene: TRBJ2-7; V gene: TRBV6-4; CDR3 protein: ASSPSGGADEQY
J gene: TRBJ2-1; V gene: TRBV6-5; CDR3 protein: ASSSHLRDRGI
J gene: TRBJ1-1; V gene: TRBV29-1; CDR3 protein: SVQLPRSSTEAF
J gene: TRBJ1-2; V gene: TRBV16; CDR3 protein: ATTDSYGYT
J gene: TRBJ1-4; V gene: TRBV30; CDR3 protein: AWNGGEKLF